The next 11 T cell receptor beta chains were all read from a single sample in a study of long-term antiretroviral therapy in people with HIV. Researchers report immunoSEQ v3.0 was run at survey level. Data came from immunoSEQ multiplex PCR; TCRdb stores just in-frame clones and leaves some out. Of tens of thousands of clones in the sample, around 83% were seen once. This specimen was unsorted PBMCs, taken 1 year after starting antiretroviral therapy. These TCRs come from a man between 18 and 29 years old with HIV.

V is TRBV6-1 and J is TRBJ2-1, with 7 bases matching TRBD1. Germline V lookup: CDR1 MNHNS, CDR2 SASEGT. With V trimmed by 3 bases and J by 5 bases, 7 bases remained unmatched. The CDR3 extends over 15 amino acids. CDR3 residues: CASSDRGQTNNEQFF. The CDR3 DNA reads TGTGCCAGCAGTGACAGGGGACAGACCAACAATGAGCAGTTCTTC.

This chain links TRBV2 with TRBJ2-7; a possible D gene is TRBD1 (6 bases). V was shortened by 7 bases and J by 3 bases, with 13 bases between the two germline ends. CDR1 and CDR2 from the germline V gene are SNHLY and FYNNEI. The CDR3 runs 13 residues. The CDR3 DNA follows: TGTGCCAGCACAGGGGTTGTCGTCTACGAGCAGTACTTC. Residues: CASTGVVVYEQYF.

The chain joins TRBV11-1 to TRBJ2-7, with TRBD2 matching over 11 bases. Germline-derived CDR1 and CDR2 are SGHAT and FQDESV (reference sequence). This CDR3 contains 14 residues. V was clipped by 5 bases and J by 6 bases; unmatched bases: 6. CDR3 sequence (DNA): TGTGCCAGCAGCCCAGCGACTAGCGGGATCGAGCAGTACTTC. Amino acids: CASSPATSGIEQYF. Filled out from reference TRBV11-1 and TRBJ2-7, the complete variable domain reads EAEVAQSPRYKITEKSQAVAFWCDPISGHATLYWYRQILGQGPELLVQFQDESVVDDSQLPKDRFSAERLKGVDSTLKIQPAELGDSAMYLCASSPATSGIEQYFGPGTRLTVT.

The chain uses TRBV9 and TRBJ2-5; the D is unclear. Trimming took off 3 bases at V and 0 bases at J, with 18 bases between the two ends. CDR1 SGDLS and CDR2 YYNGEE come from the germline V gene. This CDR3 has 17 residues. In DNA form, the CDR3 reads TGTGCCAGCAGCGCAGACACTACCGCCCTGTACCAAGAGACCCAGTACTTC. Its translation: CASSADTTALYQETQYF.

The chain uses TRBV6-1 and TRBJ2-7; a weak D match, TRBD2 (5 bases). The CDR3 length is 13 residues. The germline V and J ends were trimmed by 4 bases and 2 bases, with 9 bases remaining between them. Germline values: CDR1 MNHNS, CDR2 SASEGT. In DNA form, the CDR3 reads TGTGCCAGCAGTGCAGCGGAGACCTACGAGCAGTACTTC. This translates into CASSAAETYEQYF.

V gene TRBV9 combines with J gene TRBJ1-5; unclear D gene. The V end lost 0 bases, the J end lost 0 bases, and 7 bases lay between the germline ends. Per the germline V gene, CDR1 is SGDLS and CDR2 is YYNGEE. This CDR3 spans 15 amino acids. The DNA for the CDR3 is TGTGCCAGCAGCGTAGCGGGGAATAGCAATCAGCCCCAGCATTTT. Protein product: CASSVAGNSNQPQHF.

V is TRBV2 and J is TRBJ2-7; no definite D call. The CDR3 is 14 amino acids. V was cut by 5 bases and J by 0 bases, with 11 bases left in between. Germline assignment: CDR1 SNHLY and CDR2 FYNNEI. The CDR3 protein is CASSREMTSYEQYF. CDR3 bases: TGTGCCAGCAGTCGCGAAATGACCTCCTACGAGCAGTACTTC.

The chain links TRBV29-1 to TRBJ1-2; D is unclear. CDR3 length: 14 amino acids. Trimming removed 3 bases from V and 3 bases from J, with 14 bases in between. The V gene's germline CDR1 is SQVTM and CDR2 ANQGSEA. CDR3 nucleotide sequence: TGCAGCGTTGATATTTCGGGGTTTTACTATGGCTACACCTTC. It codes for CSVDISGFYYGYTF.

The chain has TRBV4-1 and TRBJ1-2; D gene ambiguous. Germline V lookup: CDR1 MGHRA, CDR2 YSYEKL. The length of the CDR3 is 15 residues. V was pared by 0 bases and J by 3 bases, with 11 bases between. The CDR3 loop reads CASSQEEELDYGYTF. The DNA for the CDR3 is TGCGCCAGCAGCCAAGAGGAGGAGCTGGACTATGGCTACACCTTC.

The chain is built from TRBV12-5 and TRBJ2-1; D possibly uses TRBD1 or TRBD2 (5 bases each). V dropped 3 bases and J dropped 12 bases, with 15 bases sitting between them. Germline V lookup: CDR1 LGHNT, CDR2 FRNRAP. The CDR3 totals 13 residues. The CDR3 nucleotides read TGTGCTAGTGGTTTTAGGGGAGCGGAAGGGCAGTTCTTC. Protein: CASGFRGAEGQFF.

J is TRBJ1-5 and V is TRBV12-5; 12 bases line up with TRBD1. Germline trimming cut 6 bases from V and 1 base from J; bases unmatched to any gene: 7. Germline V lookup: CDR1 LGHNT, CDR2 FRNRAP. CDR3 length: 17 residues. This CDR3 is CASGLGTGGASNQPQHF. CDR3 nucleotide sequence: TGTGCTAGTGGCCTCGGGACAGGGGGCGCGAGCAATCAGCCCCAGCATTTT.